These T cell receptor beta chains were read from a single sample in a study of blood T cell repertoires in COVID-19. Measured with immunoSEQ multiplex PCR; TCRdb has only the in-frame clones, and not every one. The sample carries fewer than 250,000 clones, around 86% recorded once. Specimen: PBMCs or T cells enriched from blood (not recorded which). The source is a man aged 25 to 40 in a cohort exposed to, infected with or recovered from COVID-19 (not recorded which). Both conserved end residues are part of each CDR3. A D gene is named only where the DNA matches it firmly. Clone size is stated in some rows and not others, as once, few, many or a class when expanded.

CDR3aa: CACTGTATREQYF; CDR3nt: TGTGCCTGCACCGGGACAGCGACACGGGAGCAGTACTTC; abundance: NA; v_gene: TRBV10-3; d_gene: TRBD1; j_gene: TRBJ2-7
CDR3aa: CASSGQSTDTQYF; CDR3nt: TGTGCCAGCAGCGGACAGAGCACAGATACGCAGTATTTT; abundance: NA; v_gene: TRBV6-1; d_gene: NA; j_gene: TRBJ2-3
CDR3aa: CATTDSSGYTF; CDR3nt: TGTGCCACCACGGACAGCAGTGGCTACACCTTC; abundance: NA; v_gene: TRBV19; d_gene: NA; j_gene: TRBJ1-2
CDR3aa: CASSLVIAGNEETQYF; CDR3nt: TGCGCCAGCAGCTTGGTGATAGCGGGAAACGAGGAGACCCAGTACTTC; abundance: NA; v_gene: TRBV5-1; d_gene: TRBD2; j_gene: TRBJ2-5
CDR3aa: CASTPMSNYGYTF; CDR3nt: TGTGCCAGCACTCCGATGAGTAACTATGGCTACACCTTC; abundance: NA; v_gene: TRBV12-3/TRBV12-4; d_gene: NA; j_gene: TRBJ1-2
CDR3aa: CASTLGTFNSPLHF; CDR3nt: TGTGCCAGCACCCTAGGGACATTCAATTCACCCCTCCACTTT; abundance: once; v_gene: TRBV27; d_gene: NA; j_gene: TRBJ1-6
CDR3aa: CASSSGTGVNQPQHF; CDR3nt: TGTGCCAGCTCATCCGGGACAGGGGTCAATCAGCCCCAGCATTTT; abundance: NA; v_gene: TRBV18; d_gene: TRBD1; j_gene: TRBJ1-5
CDR3aa: CASSSGDRAVETQYF; CDR3nt: TGTGCCAGCAGCTCTGGGGACAGGGCCGTAGAGACCCAGTACTTC; abundance: NA; v_gene: TRBV11-2; d_gene: TRBD1; j_gene: TRBJ2-5
CDR3aa: CASSAGQGDNQPQHF; CDR3nt: TGCGCCAGCAGCGCCGGACAGGGGGACAATCAGCCCCAGCATTTT; abundance: once; v_gene: TRBV5-1; d_gene: TRBD1; j_gene: TRBJ1-5
CDR3aa: CASSFSASGSYEQYF; CDR3nt: TGTGCCAGCAGCTTCTCGGCTAGCGGGAGCTACGAGCAGTACTTC; abundance: NA; v_gene: TRBV6-6; d_gene: TRBD2; j_gene: TRBJ2-7
CDR3aa: CASSFLRFRRGLANPSSYEQYF; CDR3nt: TGTGCCAGCAGTTTTCTTCGCTTTCGCCGGGGACTAGCGAATCCGAGCTCCTACGAGCAGTACTTC; abundance: NA; v_gene: TRBV28; d_gene: TRBD2; j_gene: TRBJ2-7
CDR3aa: CASSQRGTTSLGNEQFF; CDR3nt: TGTGCCAGCAGTCAACGGGGGACTACTAGTCTGGGGAATGAGCAGTTCTTC; abundance: NA; v_gene: TRBV27; d_gene: TRBD2; j_gene: TRBJ2-1
CDR3aa: CASSFNREVNTEAFF; CDR3nt: TGCGCCAGCAGCTTTAACAGGGAAGTAAACACTGAAGCTTTCTTT; abundance: NA; v_gene: TRBV5-1; d_gene: NA; j_gene: TRBJ1-1
CDR3aa: CASSRWGDYGYTF; CDR3nt: TGTGCCAGCAGCAGGTGGGGGGACTATGGCTACACCTTC; abundance: NA; v_gene: TRBV7-9; d_gene: NA; j_gene: TRBJ1-2
CDR3aa: CASSSGRVNEQFF; CDR3nt: TGTGCCAGCAGCTCCGGTCGGGTAAATGAGCAGTTCTTC; abundance: NA; v_gene: TRBV11-2; d_gene: NA; j_gene: TRBJ2-1
CDR3aa: CASSVLRGDEQYF; CDR3nt: TGTGCCAGCAGCGTGCTAAGGGGCGACGAGCAGTACTTC; abundance: NA; v_gene: TRBV7-2; d_gene: NA; j_gene: TRBJ2-7
CDR3aa: CASRLALLGNEQFF; CDR3nt: TGTGCCAGCCGACTAGCCCTACTTGGCAATGAGCAGTTCTTC; abundance: NA; v_gene: TRBV6-5; d_gene: TRBD2; j_gene: TRBJ2-1
CDR3aa: CASSESGTLEAGKLFF; CDR3nt: TGCGCCAGCAGTGAGTCCGGGACACTTGAGGCTGGAAAACTGTTTTTT; abundance: NA; v_gene: TRBV10-1; d_gene: NA; j_gene: TRBJ1-4
CDR3aa: CASSPRTGTGDEQYF; CDR3nt: TGTGCCAGCAGCCCCCGGACCGGGACAGGGGACGAGCAGTACTTC; abundance: NA; v_gene: TRBV3-1/TRBV3-2; d_gene: TRBD1; j_gene: TRBJ2-7
CDR3aa: CASSLGTGYYEQYF; CDR3nt: TGTGCCAGCAGTTTGGGGACAGGGTACTACGAGCAGTACTTC; abundance: NA; v_gene: TRBV28; d_gene: TRBD1; j_gene: TRBJ2-7
CDR3aa: CASSLSGMGNNSPLHF; CDR3nt: TGTGCCAGCAGTTTATCGGGGATGGGGAATAATTCACCCCTCCACTTT; abundance: NA; v_gene: TRBV28; d_gene: NA; j_gene: TRBJ1-6
CDR3aa: CASSGGLAFNEQFF; CDR3nt: TGTGCCAGCAGCGGGGGACTAGCGTTTAATGAGCAGTTCTTC; abundance: once; v_gene: TRBV9; d_gene: TRBD2; j_gene: TRBJ2-1
CDR3aa: CASDWAEDTQYF; CDR3nt: TGTGCCAGCGATTGGGCCGAGGATACGCAGTATTTT; abundance: NA; v_gene: TRBV6-5; d_gene: NA; j_gene: TRBJ2-3
CDR3aa: CASSPGQGYNEQFF; CDR3nt: TGTGCCAGCAGCCCAGGACAGGGCTACAATGAGCAGTTCTTC; abundance: few; v_gene: TRBV5-6; d_gene: TRBD1; j_gene: TRBJ2-1
CDR3aa: CASRLDRDTQYF; CDR3nt: TGTGCCAGCAGGCTTGACAGGGACACGCAGTATTTT; abundance: NA; v_gene: TRBV28; d_gene: TRBD1; j_gene: TRBJ2-3
CDR3aa: CATRSGSYEQYF; CDR3nt: TGTGCCACCCGAAGCGGGAGCTACGAGCAGTACTTC; abundance: once; v_gene: TRBV10-3; d_gene: TRBD2; j_gene: TRBJ2-7
CDR3aa: CASSVALGLGGELFF; CDR3nt: TGTGCCAGCAGCGTAGCTCTAGGCCTCGGCGGGGAGCTGTTTTTT; abundance: NA; v_gene: TRBV9; d_gene: NA; j_gene: TRBJ2-2
CDR3aa: CATSDRLAGEPNEQFF; CDR3nt: TGTGCCACCAGTGACCGACTAGCGGGAGAGCCCAATGAGCAGTTCTTC; abundance: NA; v_gene: TRBV24-1; d_gene: TRBD2; j_gene: TRBJ2-1
CDR3aa: CASSLAGGAGNTGELFF; CDR3nt: TGCGCCAGCAGCTTGGCCGGCGGAGCGGGTAACACCGGGGAGCTGTTTTTT; abundance: NA; v_gene: TRBV5-1; d_gene: NA; j_gene: TRBJ2-2